A single sample is the source of the 22 T cell receptor beta chains below, sequenced in a study of Ad26.COV2.S vaccination and SARS-CoV-2 variants. Generated by immunoSEQ multiplex PCR, the TCRdb table keeps only in-frame clones and is missing some. The sample lists around 400,000 clones, about nine tenths occurring once. Described treatment: some 20 received Ad26.COV2.S at low or high dose, single or two shots; roughly five received placebo; per-sample allocation not given. It was on day 63 after the first vaccine or placebo injection that samples were taken. The sample was peripheral blood, taken in a trial of Ad26.COV2.S vaccine versus placebo. Source of these receptors: a person between 18 and 60 years old who received the Ad26.COV2.S COVID-19 vaccine or a placebo.

The chain joins TRBV5-1 to TRBJ1-1; 7 bases fit TRBD1. CDR3 size: 12 residues. Looked up from germline, CDR1 is SGHRS and CDR2 is YFSETQ. With 4 bases clipped from V and 7 bases from J, the junction kept 4 bases outside the gene matches. The CDR3, as DNA: TGCGCCAGCAGCGAGACAGGGTTTGAAGCTTTCTTT. Translating it yields CASSETGFEAFF.

This chain joins TRBV30 and TRBJ1-1; TRBD1 agrees at 8 bases. Germline lookup yields CDR1 GTSNPN and CDR2 SVGIG (reference sequence). CDR3 size: 12 residues. Losses at the gene ends were 1 base for V and 7 bases for J; bases not matched to a gene: 2. CDR3 residues: CAWSEQGGEAFF. CDR3 nucleotides: TGTGCCTGGAGTGAACAGGGGGGTGAAGCTTTCTTT. The full variable domain, completed using reference TRBV30 and TRBJ1-1, is SQTIHQWPATLVQPVGSPLSLECTVEGTSNPNLYWYRQAAGRGLQLLFYSVGIGQISSEVPQNLSASRPQDRQFILSSKKLLLSDSGFYLCAWSEQGGEAFFGQGTRLTVV.

J is TRBJ2-1 and V is TRBV5-5; 10 bases are shared with TRBD1. This CDR3 spans 17 amino acids. Germline-derived CDR1 and CDR2 are SGHKS and YYEKEE (reference sequence). The J segment lost 0 bases and the V segment lost 0 bases, leaving 3 bases of the junction unmatched. Here the CDR3 reads CASSLGGTGVSYNEQFF. The CDR3 nucleotides are TGTGCCAGCAGCTTGGGGGGGACAGGGGTCTCCTACAATGAGCAGTTCTTC.

CDR3 in DNA: TGTGCCAGCAGCTCGGGACTCGGTAACTATGGCTACACCTTC. Translation gives CASSSGLGNYGYTF. This chain links TRBV5-4 with TRBJ1-2, with D possibly TRBD1 on 5 matching bases. The length of the CDR3 is 14 residues. Trimming pared 3 bases from V and 1 base from J, leaving 10 bases between. The germline V gene has CDR1 SGHNT and CDR2 YYREEE (reference sequence).

A single count supports this clone. J is TRBJ2-2 and V is TRBV28, with D tentatively TRBD2 (6 bases). Per germline, CDR1 MDHEN and CDR2 SYDVKM. V was pared by 3 bases and J by 0 bases, with 14 bases between. The CDR3 runs 17 residues. The CDR3 DNA reads TGTGCCAGCAGTTTCCTTAGACTAGGAACGAACACCGGGGAGCTGTTTTTT. This encodes CASSFLRLGTNTGELFF.

The rearrangement links TRBV19 to TRBJ1-1; no clear D gene. Germline assignment: CDR1 LNHDA and CDR2 SQIVND (reference sequence). The CDR3 has 14 amino acids. V lost 2 bases and J lost 2, with 9 bases in between. CDR3 nucleotides: TGTGCCAGTAGTATAAGGACGGCCAACACTGAAGCTTTCTTT. Protein: CASSIRTANTEAFF.

The CDR3 reads CASSTSQGPNYGYTF. The CDR3 DNA reads as TGTGCCAGCAGCACCTCACAGGGGCCAAACTATGGCTACACCTTC. The rearrangement uses TRBV28 and TRBJ1-2; 7 positions agree with TRBD1. CDR1 MDHEN and CDR2 SYDVKM come from the germline V gene. Trimming took 6 bases from V and 2 from J; bases not matched to a gene: 9. This CDR3 contains 15 residues.

This chain links TRBV28 with TRBJ2-7; no reliable D call. Per germline, CDR1 MDHEN and CDR2 SYDVKM. The CDR3 is made up of 15 amino acids. With 5 bases removed from V and 0 bases from J, the gap between germline ends came to 14 bases. The CDR3 is CASSETGSRSYEQYF. DNA of the CDR3: TGTGCCAGCAGTGAAACCGGGTCCCGCTCCTACGAGCAGTACTTC.

This rearrangement joins TRBV7-2 to TRBJ1-2, with D possibly being TRBD1 (6 bases). Deletions cut 4 bases from V and 6 bases from J, with 9 bases between. Germline lookup yields CDR1 SGHTA and CDR2 FQGNSA. This CDR3 region has 12 residues. The CDR3 loop reads CASSSTGNGYTF. CDR3 nucleotide sequence: TGTGCCAGCAGCTCCACAGGGAATGGCTACACCTTC.

The rearrangement uses TRBV11-3 and TRBJ2-5; D gene ambiguous. This CDR3 has 14 residues. Trimming took off 6 bases at V and 5 bases at J, with 16 bases between the two ends. Germline CDR1 SGHNT, CDR2 YENEEA. The CDR3 bases are TGTGCCAGCAGTAGATGGAGTAGCACGGAGACCCAGTACTTC. It specifies CASSRWSSTETQYF.

This clone has only a few counts. This chain connects TRBV24-1 to TRBJ1-5; TRBD1 is a possible D gene (6 bases). The germline CDR1 and CDR2 sequences are KGHDR and SFDVKD. V was pared by 0 bases and J by 6 bases, with 14 bases between. The CDR3 sequence is 16 residues long. The CDR3 sequence: CATSDLTGKLSQPQHF. CDR3 DNA sequence: TGTGCCACCAGTGATTTGACAGGGAAGTTGTCTCAGCCCCAGCATTTT.

The V and J genes are TRBV14 and TRBJ2-1; TRBD2 agrees at 8 bases. The V gene's germline CDR1 is SGHDN and CDR2 FVKESK. The J segment lost 2 bases and the V segment lost 4 bases, leaving 4 bases of the junction unmatched. This CDR3 is built from 15 residues. The DNA for the CDR3 is TGTGCCAGCAGCCTCCCGGGACTAGCCTACAATGAGCAGTTCTTC. The encoded protein is CASSLPGLAYNEQFF.

V is TRBV24-1 and J is TRBJ2-2; 10 bases match TRBD2. With 4 bases clipped from V and 4 bases from J, the junction kept 8 bases outside the gene matches. Germline V CDR1 and CDR2: KGHDR, SFDVKD. The CDR3 runs to 17 residues. The CDR3 DNA follows: TGTGCCACCAGTGAAGCCCCGGGACTAGCGAGCACCGGGGAGCTGTTTTTT. Amino acids: CATSEAPGLASTGELFF.

The chain carries TRBV10-3 and TRBJ2-3; possibly TRBD1 or TRBD2 for D (5 bases each). The CDR3 has 16 residues. V lost 1 base and J 0 bases, leaving 11 bases between the germline ends. Germline V gene lookup returns CDR1 ENHRY and CDR2 SYGVKD. CDR3 sequence (DNA): TGTGCCATCAGTGAGTGGGGCGGGTCTAGCACAGATACGCAGTATTTT. Translated, it gives CAISEWGGSSTDTQYF.

CDR3 in DNA: TGTGCCAGCAGCTTATTTTTTACTAGCGGATCCGGGACCGGGGAGCTGTTTTTT. Encoded protein: CASSLFFTSGSGTGELFF. This chain links TRBV11-2 with TRBJ2-2, with 8 nucleotides matching TRBD2. V lost 2 bases and J lost 5; bases outside the gene matches: 13. The CDR3 consists of 18 residues. CDR1 and CDR2 (germline): SGHAT, FQNNGV. Combining the CDR3 with reference TRBV11-2 and TRBJ2-2 gives the whole variable domain EAGVAQSPRYKIIEKRQSVAFWCNPISGHATLYWYQQILGQGPKLLIQFQNNGVVDDSQLPKDRFSAERLKGVDSTLKIQPAKLEDSAVYLCASSLFFTSGSGTGELFFGEGSRLTVL.

V is TRBV27 and J is TRBJ2-2; 7 bases map to TRBD2. This CDR3 has 16 residues. The V segment lost 4 bases and the J segment 0 bases; nucleotides outside the gene matches: 5. Germline V gene data show CDR1 as MNHEY and CDR2 as SMNVEV (reference sequence). The CDR3 region is CASSSSGRANTGELFF. The CDR3 coding sequence is TGTGCCAGCAGTTCTTCAGGGAGGGCGAACACCGGGGAGCTGTTTTTT.

Regarding this clone: This same CDR3 is encoded by further DNA sequences in the sample. The chain couples TRBV9 to TRBJ2-3; the D gene is possibly TRBD2 (5 bases). CDR1 SGDLS and CDR2 YYNGEE come from the germline V gene. This CDR3 has 14 residues. Deletions cut 2 bases from V and 3 bases from J, with 10 bases between. CDR3 residues: CASSVSGGTDTQYF. For the CDR3, the DNA is TGTGCCAGCAGCGTTTCCGGAGGAACAGATACGCAGTATTTT. The entire variable domain, with the rest obtained from reference TRBV9 and TRBJ2-3, is as follows: DSGVTQTPKHLITATGQRVTLRCSPRSGDLSVYWYQQSLDQGLQFLIQYYNGEERAKGNILERFSAQQFPDLHSELNLSSLELGDSALYFCASSVSGGTDTQYFGPGTRLTVL.

The chain couples TRBV6-6 to TRBJ1-5; tentatively, D is TRBD1 (6 bases). Germline V gene sequence: CDR1 MNHNY, CDR2 SVGAGI (reference sequence). This CDR3 contains 12 residues. Deletions cut 6 bases from V and 4 bases from J, with 7 bases between. CDR3 coding DNA: TGTGCCAGCAGGACAGGTAATCAGCCCCAGCATTTT. It encodes CASRTGNQPQHF.

The J gene is TRBJ1-4, the V gene TRBV5-1; D gene unclear. Trimming took 1 base from V and 8 from J, leaving 9 bases between them. The CDR3 runs 13 residues. The germline V gene has CDR1 SGHRS and CDR2 YFSETQ. CDR3 DNA: TGCGCCAGCAGCTTGTTCCAAGGGGAAAAACTGTTTTTT. It encodes CASSLFQGEKLFF.

The genes are TRBV9 and TRBJ2-3; TRBD1 aligns across 7 bases. The CDR3 runs to 16 residues. J was trimmed by 7 bases and V by 4 bases; bases with no gene match: 15. Germline CDR1 reads SGDLS; CDR2 reads YYNGEE. The CDR3 DNA reads as TGTGCCAGCAGCCCTAAGACAGGGTTAGGGGCTAATACGCAGTATTTT. It codes for CASSPKTGLGANTQYF.

This clone was recorded once. This rearrangement joins TRBV27 to TRBJ1-4; D may be TRBD1 (6 bases). CDR3 length: 15 residues. Germline V gene sequence: CDR1 MNHEY, CDR2 SMNVEV (reference sequence). Trimming cost V 6 bases and J 4 bases, with 15 bases left between them. CDR3 in amino acids: CASRGSGAVNEKLFF. The CDR3 DNA is TGTGCCAGCAGGGGGTCAGGGGCCGTTAATGAAAAACTGTTTTTT.

In its sample, this clone was seen once. The DNA is left out, because the CDR3 cannot be placed on it with certainty; the CDR3 is given as TCRdb lists it. The chain links TRBV7-3 to TRBJ2-1. Germline CDR1 and CDR2: SGHTA and FQGTGA. Ends included, the CDR3 has 13 residues. CDR3 sequence reads: CASSPFGEGNRFF.